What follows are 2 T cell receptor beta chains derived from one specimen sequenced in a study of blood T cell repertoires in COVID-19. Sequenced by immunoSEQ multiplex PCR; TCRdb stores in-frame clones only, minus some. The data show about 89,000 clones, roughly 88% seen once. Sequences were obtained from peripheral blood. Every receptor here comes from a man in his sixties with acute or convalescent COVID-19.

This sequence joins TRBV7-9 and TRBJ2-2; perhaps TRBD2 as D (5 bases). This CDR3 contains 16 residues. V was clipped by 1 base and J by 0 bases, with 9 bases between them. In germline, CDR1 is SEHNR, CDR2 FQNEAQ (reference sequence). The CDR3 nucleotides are TGTGCCAGCAGCTTAGGCGCGGGCCCGAACACCGGGGAGCTGTTTTTT. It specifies CASSLGAGPNTGELFF.

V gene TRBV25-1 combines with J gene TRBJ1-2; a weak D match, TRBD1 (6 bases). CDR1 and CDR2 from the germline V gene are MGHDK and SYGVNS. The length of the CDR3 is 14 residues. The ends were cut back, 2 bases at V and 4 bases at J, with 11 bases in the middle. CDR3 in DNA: TGTGCCAGCAGTGAAACAACAGGGATCTATGGCTACACCTTC. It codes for CASSETTGIYGYTF.